This TCR beta chain was identified in a study of technical replicates of blood from a few donors. Germline CDR1 and CDR2: SNHLY and FYNNEI. The CDR3 has 13 amino acids. V was trimmed by 8 bases and J by 5 bases, leaving 13 bases between them. Profiling relied on immunoSEQ multiplex PCR, and the TCRdb table lists in-frame clones only, not all of them. The sample yields 95,000 to 100,000 clones, over 90% seen once. The source material was T cells isolated from PBMCs. The chain recombines TRBV2 with TRBJ2-1; D may be TRBD2 (5 bases). This TCR was recovered from a human donor in good health. The CDR3 coding sequence is TGTGCCAGCTATCCAGCGGTAAACAATGAGCAGTTCTTC. Its protein is CASYPAVNNEQFF.